This TCR beta chain was identified during a study of CD8 T cells in Susac syndrome. Study results and caveats: The study recognized that the number of individuals in its TCR sequencing and HLA analysis was relatively small.

CD8+ and CD4+ T cells circulating in blood were sequenced for TCR beta. Negative isolation was used for CD8+ and CD4+ T cells and FACS enrichment for TEMRA cells. Random hexamers were used to reverse transcribe roughly 0.45 to 1 ug of RNA. An immunoSEQ multiplex PCR amplified TCR beta CDR3 over 54 Vbeta and 13 Jbeta. One entry per CDR3 protein results from TCRdb running MiXCR on the immunoSEQ multiplex PCR reads. The top ten hold roughly 0.087% of the sample, which has about 130,000 distinct CDR3 sequences, more than 90% seen once. In the case of this clonotype: Its target is not known.

The CDR3 extends over 14 amino acids. V was shortened by 0 bases and J by 2 bases, with 7 bases between the two germline ends. CDR1 LGHDT and CDR2 YNNKEL come from the germline V gene (reference sequence). The TCR originated in a human donor in good health. J is TRBJ1-2 and V is TRBV3-1, with D unresolved. Sequencing input: CD4+ T cells from PBMCs. CDR3 region: CASSQDTLNYGYTF. CDR3 coding DNA: TGTGCCAGCAGCCAAGATACACTCAACTATGGCTACACCTTC.